This is a list of T cell receptor beta chains from one sample in a study of blood T cells in healthy people across ages. One entry per CDR3 protein results from TCRdb running MiXCR on the 5' RACE reads. Among about 1.5 million distinct CDR3 sequences listed, less than 45% were seen once. The sequenced sample consisted of blood. These TCRs come from a woman under 30 in good health. The CDR3 runs from the conserved cysteine through the conserved F or W. A D gene is named only where the DNA matches it firmly. The size of a clone is reported for some rows only, either as once, few or many, or as a class for expanded clones.

V	J	D	size	CDR3	DNA
TRBV29-1	TRBJ2-5	NA	NA	CSVEDPIEGSTLNQETQYF	TGCAGCGTTGAAGATCCGATTGAGGGGTCCACCCTTAACCAAGAGACCCAGTACTTC
TRBV29-1	TRBJ2-7	NA	NA	CSVESRGSYEQYF	TGCAGCGTTGAGTCGAGAGGATCCTACGAGCAGTACTTC
TRBV6-5	TRBJ2-7	NA	NA	CASSHSWGSSYEQYF	TGTGCCAGCAGTCACTCGTGGGGAAGCTCCTACGAGCAGTACTTC
TRBV7-2	TRBJ2-1	NA	NA	CASSSRGYEFF	TGTGCCAGCAGCTCCCGGGGGTACGAGTTCTTC
TRBV12-3/TRBV12-4	TRBJ2-3	NA	many	CASSLSDSTDTQYF	TGTGCCAGCAGTTTGTCGGACAGCACAGATACGCAGTATTTT
TRBV4-3	TRBJ1-4	NA	NA	CASSQGPITNEKLFF	TGCGCCAGCAGCCAGGGCCCCATAACCAATGAAAAACTGTTTTTT
TRBV5-6	TRBJ1-1	NA	NA	CASSSPPWVSDTEAFF	TGTGCCAGCAGCTCCCCCCCATGGGTCTCTGACACTGAAGCTTTCTTT
TRBV20-1	TRBJ1-1	NA	once	CSADEGRLNTEAFF	TGCAGTGCTGACGAGGGACGGTTGAACACTGAAGCTTTCTTT
TRBV6-2/TRBV6-3	TRBJ2-1	TRBD2	NA	CASTLWGGSYNEQFF	TGTGCCAGCACCCTCTGGGGGGGGTCCTACAATGAGCAGTTCTTC
TRBV7-3	TRBJ2-1	TRBD2	few	CASSFRAGGLNEQFF	TGTGCCAGCAGCTTCAGAGCGGGAGGCTTAAATGAGCAGTTCTTC
TRBV20-1	TRBJ1-2	NA	NA	CSARADRYYGYTF	TGCAGTGCTAGGGCAGACAGGTACTATGGCTACACCTTC
TRBV16	TRBJ1-1	NA	NA	CASSRPSGSMNTEAFF	TGTGCCAGCAGCCGTCCGAGTGGCTCCATGAACACTGAAGCTTTCTTT
TRBV28	TRBJ1-5	TRBD1	few	CASKPRQGHQPQHF	TGTGCCAGCAAACCTCGACAGGGCCATCAGCCCCAGCATTTT
TRBV7-2	TRBJ1-1	NA	NA	CASSFSQQNTEAFF	TGTGCCAGCAGCTTCTCGCAGCAGAACACTGAAGCTTTCTTT
TRBV12-3/TRBV12-4	TRBJ1-1	NA	NA	CASSFGSYTEAFF	TGTGCCAGCAGCTTCGGGTCTTACACTGAAGCTTTCTTT
TRBV20-1	TRBJ2-3	TRBD2	NA	CSALPLGRATTDTQYF	TGCAGTGCTCTCCCTCTCGGGAGGGCTACTACAGATACGCAGTATTTT
TRBV20-1	TRBJ2-1	TRBD2	few	CSARDRGLADYNEQFF	TGCAGTGCTAGAGACCGGGGACTAGCGGATTACAATGAGCAGTTCTTC
TRBV5-1	TRBJ2-7	NA	few	CASSLAMGPNSYEQYF	TGCGCCAGCAGCTTAGCAATGGGGCCCAACTCCTACGAGCAGTACTTC
TRBV7-2	TRBJ2-7	NA	few	CASSFWDGTYEQYF	TGTGCCAGCAGCTTTTGGGACGGTACCTACGAGCAGTACTTC
TRBV6-2/TRBV6-3	TRBJ2-1	NA	NA	CASSSTSLGGNEQFF	TGTGCCAGCAGTTCAACTAGCCTCGGTGGGAATGAGCAGTTCTTC
TRBV15	TRBJ2-1	NA	few	CATSRDLASSNEQFF	TGTGCCACCAGCAGAGATTTGGCTAGCAGCAATGAGCAGTTCTTC
TRBV12-3/TRBV12-4	TRBJ2-7	NA	many	CASSLELAPYEQYF	TGTGCCAGCAGTTTGGAACTAGCCCCCTACGAGCAGTACTTC
TRBV12-3/TRBV12-4	TRBJ1-1	TRBD1	NA	CASRTGTGRSTEAFF	TGTGCCAGCAGAACCGGGACAGGGAGGTCCACTGAAGCTTTCTTT
TRBV24-1	TRBJ2-1	TRBD2	NA	CATSDLQAGDAYNEQFF	TGTGCCACCAGTGATTTGCAAGCGGGAGACGCCTACAATGAGCAGTTCTTC
TRBV5-6	TRBJ2-5	NA	NA	CASSLPGHLPQETQYF	TGTGCCAGCAGCTTACCGGGACACCTTCCCCAAGAGACCCAGTACTTC
TRBV7-3	TRBJ2-1	TRBD2	NA	CASSGTSGSLEQFF	TGTGCCAGCAGCGGGACTAGCGGGAGTCTTGAGCAGTTCTTC
TRBV7-2	TRBJ1-2	TRBD1	NA	CASSLGQGPFYGYTF	TGTGCCAGCAGCTTAGGACAGGGACCCTTTTATGGCTACACCTTC
TRBV7-3	TRBJ2-1	TRBD2	NA	CASSLDPTSGRKQFF	TGTGCCAGCAGCTTAGACCCAACTAGCGGGAGGAAGCAGTTCTTC
TRBV5-1	TRBJ1-2	NA	NA	CASSDGRRSYGYTF	TGCGCCAGCAGTGATGGACGGCGGAGCTATGGCTACACCTTC
TRBV4-1	TRBJ2-1	TRBD2	few	CASSTKAGDNEQFF	TGCGCCAGCTCAACTAAAGCGGGGGACAATGAGCAGTTCTTC
TRBV20-1	TRBJ1-2	TRBD1	NA	CSARGTGFAYTF	TGCAGTGCTAGAGGGACAGGGTTTGCCTACACCTTC
TRBV5-1	TRBJ1-4	NA	NA	CASSFLDGGEKLFF	TGCGCCAGCAGCTTTCTCGACGGAGGGGAAAAACTGTTTTTT
TRBV3-1	TRBJ2-3	NA	NA	CASSQEGLRADTQYF	TGTGCCAGCAGCCAAGAGGGGTTACGCGCAGATACGCAGTATTTT
TRBV10-3	TRBJ2-1	NA	NA	CAISAGSSSYNEQFF	TGTGCCATCAGTGCGGGCAGCAGCTCCTACAATGAGCAGTTCTTC
TRBV6-5	TRBJ2-2	TRBD2	NA	CGSSYSGLAGDYTGELFF	TGTGGCAGCAGTTACTCCGGACTAGCGGGGGACTACACCGGGGAGCTGTTTTTT
TRBV5-1	TRBJ2-2	NA	few	CASSQIYTGELFF	TGCGCCAGCAGCCAGATATACACCGGGGAGCTGTTTTTT
TRBV5-1	TRBJ2-5	NA	few	CASSVGQIQETQYF	TGCGCCAGCAGCGTTGGACAGATACAAGAGACCCAGTACTTC
TRBV4-3	TRBJ2-7	TRBD2	once	CASSPVTFTSGRTEQYF	TGCGCCAGCAGCCCCGTTACTTTCACTAGCGGGAGGACCGAGCAGTACTTC
TRBV7-9	TRBJ1-1	NA	NA	CASSMGGGTEAFF	TGTGCCAGCAGCATGGGGGGAGGCACTGAAGCTTTCTTT
TRBV10-3	TRBJ1-1	NA	NA	CAISEVPGVFTEAFF	TGTGCCATCAGTGAAGTCCCAGGGGTATTCACTGAAGCTTTCTTT
TRBV28	TRBJ2-1	TRBD2	few	CASSLNGGASDEQFF	TGTGCCAGCAGTTTAAACGGGGGGGCTAGTGATGAGCAGTTCTTC
TRBV5-1	TRBJ2-1	NA	NA	CACSTGRQSNNEQFF	TGCGCCTGCAGCACTGGCCGACAGTCGAACAATGAGCAGTTCTTC
TRBV27	TRBJ2-6	NA	NA	CASSFTGQISGANVLTF	TGTGCCAGCAGTTTTACAGGCCAGATCTCTGGGGCCAACGTCCTGACTTTC
TRBV20-1	TRBJ2-7	NA	NA	CSARDPEQPYEQYF	TGCAGTGCTAGAGACCCGGAACAGCCCTACGAGCAGTACTTC
TRBV20-1	TRBJ2-2	NA	NA	CSAPRQAGELFF	TGCAGTGCTCCCCGACAAGCCGGGGAGCTGTTTTTT
TRBV12-3/TRBV12-4	TRBJ2-5	NA	many	CASSVAIQETQYF	TGTGCCAGCAGCGTAGCTATCCAAGAGACCCAGTACTTC
TRBV11-2	TRBJ2-5	TRBD2	NA	CASSFSTGLAGFQETQYF	TGTGCCAGCAGCTTTTCAACCGGACTAGCGGGGTTCCAAGAGACCCAGTACTTC
TRBV20-1	TRBJ2-1	TRBD2	NA	CSAPPGLADNEQFF	TGCAGTGCTCCTCCGGGACTAGCGGACAATGAGCAGTTCTTC
TRBV6-2/TRBV6-3	TRBJ2-7	NA	NA	CASRPAGLSFYEQYF	TGTGCCAGCAGGCCCGCGGGACTCAGTTTTTACGAGCAGTACTTC
TRBV20-1	TRBJ2-3	NA	few	CSASLADTQYF	TGCAGTGCTAGTTTGGCGGATACGCAGTATTTT